This TCR beta chain was recovered during a study of blood T cell repertoires in COVID-19. Here immunoSEQ multiplex PCR was the method, and the copy in TCRdb shows in-frame clones only, minus some. The table has 390,000 or so clones, roughly four fifths seen once. V shed 4 bases, J shed 1 base, and the junction held 13 bases outside the gene matches. CDR3 length: 18 amino acids. Germline loops: CDR1 KGHDR, CDR2 SFDVKD. This clonotype originated in a woman between 45 and 60 years old who had recovered from COVID-19. Sample: PBMCs or T cells enriched from blood (not recorded which). This chain joins TRBV24-1 and TRBJ2-3; 7 positions agree with TRBD1. This CDR3 is CATSDPNPTGLGTDTQYF. DNA of the CDR3: TGTGCCACCAGTGACCCCAACCCGACAGGGCTCGGCACAGATACGCAGTATTTT.